A selection of T cell receptor beta chains follows, all from one sample in a study of blood T cell repertoires in COVID-19. Assay used: immunoSEQ multiplex PCR; TCRdb lists only in-frame clones, some missing. The sample holds about 260,000 clones; over 80% are singletons and the top ten take approximately 1.5%. Material for sequencing was peripheral blood. These receptors were taken from a woman between 35 and 50 years old who had recovered from COVID-19. CDR3s include the opening cysteine and the closing phenylalanine or tryptophan. The order of the fields is clone size, D gene, V gene, J gene, CDR3 protein, CDR3 DNA. D genes are given only for firm matches. Not every row has a clone size; where given, it reads once, few, many or a size class.

>once|TRBD1|TRBV7-9|TRBJ1-1
CASSWGQPGRGTEAFF
TGTGCCAGCAGCTGGGGACAGCCCGGACGGGGCACTGAAGCTTTCTTT
>-|TRBD1|TRBV6-2/TRBV6-3|TRBJ1-3
CASSYSRTGESSGNTIYF
TGTGCCAGCAGTTACTCGAGGACAGGCGAGAGCTCTGGAAACACCATATATTTT
>-|-|TRBV28|TRBJ2-2
CASRLYGELFF
TGTGCCAGCAGGCTCTACGGGGAGCTGTTTTTT
>-|TRBD1|TRBV27|TRBJ2-7
CASTQWTGYGEQYF
TGTGCCAGCACCCAATGGACAGGGTACGGCGAGCAGTACTTC
>-|TRBD1|TRBV5-1|TRBJ1-1
CASNEGAVNTEAFF
TGCGCCAGCAACGAGGGGGCTGTTAACACTGAAGCTTTCTTT
>-|TRBD1|TRBV5-4|TRBJ1-4
CASSAEGAINEKLFF
TGTGCCAGCAGCGCCGAGGGGGCTATTAATGAAAAACTGTTTTTT
>-|TRBD1|TRBV15|TRBJ1-3
CATSREGQGYSGNTIYF
TGTGCCACCAGCAGGGAGGGACAGGGATACTCTGGAAACACCATATATTTT
>-|-|TRBV6-5|TRBJ1-3
CASSMTGDSGNTIYF
TGTGCCAGCAGTATGACAGGTGACTCTGGAAACACCATATATTTT
>-|-|TRBV5-4|TRBJ1-2
CASSLDSEYGYTF
TGTGCCAGCAGCCTTGACAGCGAATATGGCTACACCTTC
>-|-|TRBV27|TRBJ2-2
CASSFLGYPRTGELFF
TGTGCCAGCAGTTTCCTAGGATACCCGAGGACCGGGGAGCTGTTTTTT
>few|TRBD1|TRBV7-2|TRBJ2-7
CASSFLPGQGYEQYF
TGTGCCAGCAGCTTCCTACCCGGACAGGGCTACGAGCAGTACTTC
>-|-|TRBV10-3|TRBJ1-1
CAISGGYSEAFF
TGTGCCATCTCGGGAGGGTACTCTGAAGCTTTCTTT
>few|-|TRBV4-2|TRBJ1-1
CASSPWQLNTEAFF
TGTGCCAGCAGCCCTTGGCAGTTGAACACTGAAGCTTTCTTT
>-|TRBD1|TRBV5-1|TRBJ2-5
CASSLTGGRGETQYF
TGCGCCAGCAGCTTGACAGGGGGCCGGGGGGAGACCCAGTACTTC
>few|TRBD1|TRBV3-1/TRBV3-2|TRBJ1-4
CASSQGGQGWEKLFF
TGTGCCAGCAGCCAAGGTGGACAGGGCTGGGAAAAACTGTTTTTT